This T cell receptor beta chain was obtained from a study of CD8 T cells in Susac syndrome (dated 2019 in TCRdb). About the full investigation: The study used repertoire sequencing to test whether antigen drove CD8+ T cell activation and differentiation in Susac syndrome. The clonality of the CD8+ T cell repertoire was compared across 11 to 12 healthy donors, around 14 Susac syndrome patients and under 17 multiple sclerosis patients.

Results the study describes overall, beyond this receptor: The number of individuals in the TCR sequencing and HLA analysis was acknowledged as relatively small.

RNA was extracted using the RNeasy kit, and about 0.5 to 1 microgram was reverse transcribed with random hexamers. TCR beta CDR3 regions were amplified with the immunoSEQ multiplex PCR assay covering 54 Vbeta and 13 Jbeta segments. PCR amplification bias was corrected by using a synthetic template baseline for primer optimization and computational correction. Per the source publication's procedure: Only productive sequences were kept, with reads annotated to V, D and J genes according to IMGT and analyzed in immunoSEQ Analyzer. Clonality was calculated as one minus the Shannon entropy normalized by log2 of the number of productive unique sequences. Public and private clones were assessed among the 100 most prevalent clones of each patient and control. Susac-specific clones were defined as absent from healthy and MS cohorts, around 980 published viral clones and other ImmuneACCESS disease sequences. TCRdb reworked the public reads: Q25 trimming with fastp, MiXCR clone assembly, productive beta chains retained. One record per CDR3 amino acid sequence lists the most common genes and DNA. What appears here as the V and J calls and clone size reflects TCRdb's work, not the paper's. This sample lists about 150,000 distinct CDR3 sequences; about 95% were detected once. The ten top clones hold 0.13% to 0.15% of the sample.

Peripheral blood CD8+ and CD4+ T cells from healthy donors, Susac syndrome patients and multiple sclerosis patients were profiled using high-throughput TCR beta sequencing. Treatment-naive patients with stable or active relapsing-remitting disease fulfilling revised McDonald criteria were used as multiple sclerosis controls. Bulk CD8+ and CD4+ T cells were purified by magnetic negative isolation, whereas CD8+ TEMRA cells were enriched by FACS. Blood was drawn into EDTA tubes, processed within 24 hours, and PBMCs were isolated by density gradient centrifugation. PBMCs intended for TCR sequencing were cryopreserved in liquid nitrogen and were subsequently thawed in a 37 degrees C water bath. A purity of at least 90% was achieved for sorted or isolated CD4+, CD8+ and CD8+ TEMRA cells. Clipping removes 2 bases from V and 2 bases from J, with 3 as the unmatched junction base count. The CDR3 sequence holds 14 residues, the cysteine and phenylalanine included. Only CDR3 DNA remains: 42 bases, in frame from the first base. CDR1 SQVTM and CDR2 ANQGSEA were looked up in the germline V gene.

Details on this clonotype: There is no known antigen for this receptor. No qualities accompany the bases; no much larger clone lies one base away.

Source material: CD8+ T cells from PBMCs. This TCR derives from a human donor with multiple sclerosis. The rearranged chain carries TRBV29-1 and TRBJ2-1, and 7 junctional nucleotides match TRBD1. The DNA is as follows: TGCAGCGTTGAAACAGGGGCGACCTACAATGAGCAGTTCTTC. Translated, it reads CSVETGATYNEQFF.